The following is a T cell receptor (beta chain) sequence with its context. What it binds is not known. These data originate in a study of T cell responses to AZD1222 COVID-19 vaccine. CDR3 size: 13 residues. The V gene lost 8 bases and the J gene lost 4 bases, with 11 bases spanning the gap. Germline CDR1 MNHEY, CDR2 SVGAGI. Method: immunoSEQ multiplex PCR; TCRdb's copy keeps in-frame clones and lacks some. Of 110,000 to 150,000 clones listed, around 87% are singletons. Study conclusions and caveats: Seropositivity was recorded at baseline in only a handful of AZD1222 recipients. Breadth and depth of Spike-specific TCRs rose after two AZD1222 doses. The donor cohort was predominantly white British with a female majority, and clonal diversity may have been underestimated.

Sequences were derived from peripheral blood, sampled on day 0 of AZD1222 vaccination. This TCR was sampled from an adult in good health. The chain links TRBV6-5 to TRBJ2-2, with D uncertain. The chain's CDR3 is CASSDGTTGELFF. The CDR3 bases are TGTGCCAGCTCCGACGGTACCACCGGGGAGCTGTTTTTT.